This entry concerns a single T cell receptor beta chain. Its antigen is not known. This sample was included in a study of cytomegalovirus exposure and HLA in healthy donors. Findings and caveats of the study: Sequences of the TCR beta chain were said to predict the HLA-A and HLA-B alleles of most subjects accurately.

The PCR employed 60 Vbeta primers together with 13 Jbeta primers. Profiling relied on immunoSEQ multiplex PCR, and the TCRdb table lists in-frame clones only, not all of them. The sample has 60,000 to 85,000 clones; 70% to 85% are singletons. Unmatched junction bases numbered 4, after V lost 3 bases and J lost 6 bases. The CDR3 contains 14 residues. Germline V gives CDR1 SEHNR, CDR2 FQNEAQ (reference sequence). The clonotype originates from a human donor in good health. The chain recombines TRBV7-9 with TRBJ1-2; 10 nucleotides align to TRBD1. The sequenced sample consisted of PBMCs. The CDR3 bases are TGTGCCAGCAGCTTCCCGGGACAGGGGCATGGCTACACCTTC. This sequence encodes CASSFPGQGHGYTF.